Below are 30 T cell receptor beta chains sequenced from a single sample in a study of control samples from healthy donors and cancer patients. The method was immunoSEQ multiplex PCR; TCRdb's version includes in-frame clones alone and lacks a portion of them. Of tens of thousands of clones in the sample, about 88% are singletons; the top ten hold roughly 1.2%. The sequenced material came from blood. Every receptor here comes from a woman in her 50s in good health.

V and J are TRBV5-4 and TRBJ1-5; a possible D gene is TRBD1 (6 bases). Germline CDR1 SGHNT, CDR2 YYREEE (reference sequence). The CDR3 spans 16 residues. V shed 0 bases and J shed 0 bases, with 10 bases lying between them. CDR3 DNA sequence: TGTGCCAGCAGCTTGGGGGGGGCTCGTAGCAATCAGCCCCAGCATTTT. Translation: CASSLGGARSNQPQHF.

The V and J genes are TRBV18 and TRBJ1-2; maybe TRBD1 (6 bases). The CDR3 spans 13 residues. Germline CDR1 and CDR2: KGHSH and LQKENI. V lost 2 bases to trimming and J lost 4 bases, with 8 bases between them. DNA for the CDR3: TGTGCCAGCTCACCAGGGGGCGGCTATGGCTACACCTTC. Translating gives CASSPGGGYGYTF.

This sequence joins TRBV18 and TRBJ2-5; 7 nucleotides line up with TRBD1. Germline V CDR1 and CDR2: KGHSH, LQKENI. This CDR3 contains 14 residues. The trim removed 3 bases at V and 0 bases at J, leaving 1 base unmatched. The CDR3 DNA reads as TGTGCCAGCTCACCGGGACAGTACCAAGAGACCCAGTACTTC. As protein: CASSPGQYQETQYF.

This clone has just one count. The CDR3 is CASSVGQGKDTEAFF. Written as DNA, the CDR3 is TGTGCCAGCAGCGTAGGGCAGGGGAAAGACACTGAAGCTTTCTTT. J is TRBJ1-1 and V is TRBV9; tentatively, D is TRBD1 (6 bases). Germline-derived CDR1 and CDR2 are SGDLS and YYNGEE. Trimming stripped 0 bases from V and 3 bases from J, with 12 bases between. This CDR3 has 15 amino acids. Supplemented by reference TRBV9 and TRBJ1-1, the full variable domain reads DSGVTQTPKHLITATGQRVTLRCSPRSGDLSVYWYQQSLDQGLQFLIQYYNGEERAKGNILERFSAQQFPDLHSELNLSSLELGDSALYFCASSVGQGKDTEAFFGQGTRLTVV.

The chain links TRBV19 to TRBJ2-7; D might be TRBD2 (6 bases). There are 12 residues in the CDR3. V was pared by 5 bases and J by 7 bases, with 12 bases between. Germline assignment: CDR1 LNHDA and CDR2 SQIVND (reference sequence). CDR3 protein: CASSSRAGEQYF. For the CDR3, the DNA is TGTGCCAGTAGTTCCAGGGCGGGAGAGCAGTACTTC. Full variable domain (missing parts from reference TRBV19 and TRBJ2-7): DGGITQSPKYLFRKEGQNVTLSCEQNLNHDAMYWYRQDPGQGLRLIYYSQIVNDFQKGDIAEGYSVSREKKESFPLTVTSAQKNPTAFYLCASSSRAGEQYFGPGTRLTVT.

This clone was seen just once. The chain is built from TRBV28 and TRBJ1-2, with 10 bases aligning to TRBD1. The germline CDR1 and CDR2 sequences are MDHEN and SYDVKM. V trimming: 4 bases; J trimming: 5 bases; junction bases outside the gene matches: 7. This CDR3 contains 15 residues. CDR3 sequence reads: CASSYLTGGPYGYTF. The CDR3 DNA is TGTGCCAGCAGTTATTTGACAGGGGGCCCTTATGGCTACACCTTC.

The chain recombines TRBV4-3 with TRBJ1-2; 12 nucleotides match TRBD1. Germline lookup yields CDR1 LGHNA and CDR2 YSLEER. V trimming: 3 bases; J trimming: 5 bases; junction bases outside the gene matches: 13. This CDR3 comprises 18 residues. CDR3 DNA sequence: TGCGCCAGCAGCCACGTTTTAGGGACAGGGGGCTCAGAGTATGGCTACACCTTC. Translating gives CASSHVLGTGGSEYGYTF.

There are a few counts of this clone. The chain couples TRBV2 to TRBJ1-4, with a weak D call TRBD1 (6 bases). In germline, CDR1 is SNHLY, CDR2 FYNNEI. The CDR3 covers 15 residues. The V gene lost 6 bases and the J gene lost 8 bases, with 19 bases spanning the gap. The chain's CDR3 is CASSLTGIGGEKLFF. The CDR3 DNA sequence: TGTGCCAGCAGCCTTACAGGGATTGGGGGGGAAAAACTGTTTTTT.

This clone was picked up a small number of times. V and J are TRBV12-3 or TRBV12-4 and TRBJ2-7; D may be TRBD1 (6 bases). This CDR3 comprises 12 residues. Trimming shortened V by 5 bases and J by 6 bases, and 11 bases separated the two germline ends. The CDR3 DNA follows: TGTGCCAGCAGTAAACAGGGTCGCGAGCAGTACTTC. This encodes CASSKQGREQYF.

This clone came up once. The V and J genes are TRBV5-1 and TRBJ1-1; TRBD1 agrees at 7 bases. The germline V gene has CDR1 SGHRS and CDR2 YFSETQ. V was clipped by 2 bases and J by 5 bases; unmatched bases: 9. There are 15 residues in the CDR3. CDR3 nucleotide sequence: TGCGCCAGCAGCTTAAACACAGGGGTATCAACTGAAGCTTTCTTT. Protein: CASSLNTGVSTEAFF.

V gene TRBV28 combines with J gene TRBJ1-5; 8 bases are a match to TRBD1. The germline V gene has CDR1 MDHEN and CDR2 SYDVKM. Trimming took 5 bases from V and 0 from J; bases not matched to a gene: 6. This CDR3 contains 16 residues. CDR3 amino acids: CASSRQGTPSNQPQHF. The DNA for the CDR3 is TGTGCCAGCAGTCGACAGGGGACCCCTAGCAATCAGCCCCAGCATTTT.

The rearrangement joins TRBV6-5 to TRBJ2-1, with 7 nucleotides matching TRBD2. Looked up from germline, CDR1 is MNHEY and CDR2 is SVGAGI. The J segment lost 4 bases and the V segment lost 6 bases, leaving 9 bases of the junction unmatched. The CDR3 covers 15 residues. DNA for the CDR3: TGTGCCAGCAGCGTTTTGGCGGGGGATTACAATGAGCAGTTCTTC. This encodes CASSVLAGDYNEQFF.

V and J are TRBV5-1 and TRBJ2-7; TRBD2 is a possible D gene (5 bases). Germline values: CDR1 SGHRS, CDR2 YFSETQ. The CDR3 is made up of 14 amino acids. With 3 bases removed from V and 0 bases from J, the gap between germline ends came to 10 bases. For the CDR3, the DNA is TGCGCCAGCAGCTACCGGGATATCTCCTACGAGCAGTACTTC. Amino acids: CASSYRDISYEQYF.

V usage is TRBV7-2 and J usage is TRBJ2-7; D is possibly TRBD2 (5 bases). Germline values: CDR1 SGHTA, CDR2 FQGNSA. The ends were cut back, 2 bases at V and 4 bases at J, with 9 bases in the middle. The CDR3 contains 13 residues. CDR3 sequence: CASSLRGRYEQYF. Written as DNA, the CDR3 is TGTGCCAGCAGCTTACGCGGGCGGTACGAGCAGTACTTC.

The V call is TRBV28, the J call TRBJ1-1; the D is unclear. This CDR3 is 14 amino acids long. Germline V gene sequence: CDR1 MDHEN, CDR2 SYDVKM. Trimming cost V 1 base and J 3 bases, with 9 bases left between them. Here the CDR3 reads CASSLYRWHTEAFF. The DNA for the CDR3 is TGTGCCAGCAGTTTATACCGGTGGCACACTGAAGCTTTCTTT.

J is TRBJ2-3 and V is TRBV4-3; no definite D call. This CDR3 is built from 15 residues. In germline, CDR1 is LGHNA, CDR2 YSLEER. V was shortened by 3 bases and J by 3 bases, with 13 bases between the two germline ends. The CDR3 is CASSHDRGPTDTQYF. The CDR3 nucleotides are TGCGCCAGCAGCCACGACCGTGGTCCAACAGATACGCAGTATTTT.

The rearrangement uses TRBV6-1 and TRBJ1-4; D is unclear. This CDR3 has 16 amino acids. Germline loops: CDR1 MNHNS, CDR2 SASEGT. V was cut by 3 bases and J by 3 bases, with 14 bases left in between. The CDR3 DNA sequence: TGTGCCAGCAGTGATCCCTACCGTGGAGCTAATGAAAAACTGTTTTTT. This codes for CASSDPYRGANEKLFF.

This chain uses TRBV6-5 with TRBJ1-1; 8 bases are a match to TRBD1. The ends lost 6 bases at V and 1 base at J; junction bases unmatched: 7. The CDR3 extends over 15 amino acids. Germline CDR1 and CDR2: MNHEY and SVGAGI. As DNA, the CDR3 is TGTGCCAGCAGATCTAACAGGGGGGAGAACACTGAAGCTTTCTTT. It translates to CASRSNRGENTEAFF.

This chain uses TRBV14 with TRBJ1-2; no clear D gene. V shed 0 bases and J shed 5 bases, with 7 bases lying between them. The CDR3 consists of 13 residues. Germline V lookup: CDR1 SGHDN, CDR2 FVKESK. The CDR3 coding sequence is TGTGCCAGCAGCCAAGATCCTAGATATGGCTACACCTTC. It codes for CASSQDPRYGYTF.

J is TRBJ2-3 and V is TRBV5-4; no definite D call. CDR3 length: 17 amino acids. V lost 0 bases and J lost 2, with 16 bases in between. CDR1 and CDR2 (germline): SGHNT, YYREEE (reference sequence). The CDR3 here is CASSLALSKTYTDTQYF. In DNA form, the CDR3 reads TGTGCCAGCAGCTTGGCCCTGTCGAAGACCTACACAGATACGCAGTATTTT.

This chain joins TRBV6-5 and TRBJ2-7; D is undetermined. The CDR3 extends over 15 amino acids. V shed 4 bases and J shed 1 base, with 14 bases lying between them. Looked up from germline, CDR1 is MNHEY and CDR2 is SVGAGI. The DNA for the CDR3 is TGTGCCAGCAGTTCCCCACGGACGGCTTCCTACGAGCAGTACTTC. It translates to CASSSPRTASYEQYF.

This chain connects TRBV10-2 to TRBJ2-1, with 10 nucleotides matching TRBD2. The CDR3 is 16 amino acids. Germline V gives CDR1 WSHSY, CDR2 SAAADI. V lost 9 bases, J lost 2 bases, and 10 bases stayed unmatched. CDR3: CASGDPSGSPYNEQFF. The CDR3 nucleotides are TGCGCCAGTGGGGACCCTAGCGGGAGTCCCTACAATGAGCAGTTCTTC.

This clone has just one count. The V call is TRBV19, the J call TRBJ1-2, with 7 positions matching TRBD1. V shed 5 bases and J 1 base; nucleotides not matched to a gene: 4. The CDR3 loop spans 14 amino acids. The germline V gene has CDR1 LNHDA and CDR2 SQIVND (reference sequence). The CDR3 nucleotides are TGTGCCAGTAGTCACAGGGGCGGTAACTATGGCTACACCTTC. Translation gives CASSHRGGNYGYTF.

J is TRBJ1-1 and V is TRBV3-1 (or the pseudogene TRBV3-2), with D possibly matching TRBD1 (5 bases). Trimming removed 4 bases from V and 6 bases from J, with 18 bases in between. The CDR3 covers 15 residues. The germline V gene encodes CDR1 LGHDT and CDR2 YNNKEL (reference sequence). The CDR3 is CASSPATYRRAEAFF. The CDR3, as DNA: TGTGCCAGCAGCCCCGCAACCTACAGGCGGGCTGAAGCTTTCTTT.

V gene TRBV7-9 combines with J gene TRBJ2-2; 7 nucleotides match TRBD2. The CDR3 totals 19 residues. Unmatched junction bases numbered 15, after V lost 2 bases and J lost 3 bases. Germline CDR1 is SEHNR and CDR2 is FQNEAQ (reference sequence). The CDR3 DNA follows: TGTGCCAGCAGCTTACCACGGAGTACATGGGCGGGGGACACCGGGGAGCTGTTTTTT. Translating gives CASSLPRSTWAGDTGELFF.

This clone was found a few times. V is TRBV5-4 and J is TRBJ2-3; TRBD1 matches at 10 bases. With 4 bases clipped from V and 4 bases from J, the junction kept 15 bases outside the gene matches. CDR1 and CDR2 (germline): SGHNT, YYREEE (reference sequence). This CDR3 contains 18 residues. The CDR3 coding sequence is TGTGCCAGCAGCCCGGGACAGGGGATAGGCAGTCCGGCAGATACGCAGTATTTT. This gives the protein CASSPGQGIGSPADTQYF.

The chain employs TRBV29-1 and TRBJ2-5; D may match TRBD1 or TRBD2 (5 bases each). V was shortened by 3 bases and J by 2 bases, with 16 bases between the two germline ends. Germline assignment: CDR1 SQVTM and CDR2 ANQGSEA. The CDR3 has 15 amino acids. CDR3 amino acids: CSVERGTGAQETQYF. CDR3 nucleotide sequence: TGCAGCGTTGAGAGGGGTACAGGAGCTCAAGAGACCCAGTACTTC.

This chain connects TRBV5-6 to TRBJ1-4; D ambiguous. V lost 2 bases and J lost 1, with 6 bases in between. Germline V lookup: CDR1 SGHDT, CDR2 YYEEEE. The CDR3 length is 14 residues. The CDR3 sequence is CASSFRKTNEKLFF. Here the CDR3 DNA reads TGTGCCAGCAGCTTCAGGAAAACTAATGAAAAACTGTTTTTT.

V and J are TRBV4-3 and TRBJ2-7, with D possibly being TRBD2 (5 bases). Germline assignment: CDR1 LGHNA and CDR2 YSLEER. The CDR3 consists of 13 residues. With 2 bases removed from V and 3 bases from J, the gap between germline ends came to 8 bases. CDR3 protein: CASSQWTGYEQYF. CDR3 sequence (DNA): TGCGCCAGCAGCCAATGGACTGGCTACGAGCAGTACTTC.

The CDR3 sequence is CASSLGQGNEQFF. In nucleotides, the CDR3 is TGTGCCAGCAGTTTGGGGCAGGGCAATGAGCAGTTCTTC. The chain combines TRBV27 with TRBJ2-1, with D perhaps matching TRBD1 (5 bases). V was clipped by 3 bases and J by 6 bases, with 9 bases between them. The germline CDR1 and CDR2 sequences are MNHEY and SMNVEV (reference sequence). This CDR3 comprises 13 residues.